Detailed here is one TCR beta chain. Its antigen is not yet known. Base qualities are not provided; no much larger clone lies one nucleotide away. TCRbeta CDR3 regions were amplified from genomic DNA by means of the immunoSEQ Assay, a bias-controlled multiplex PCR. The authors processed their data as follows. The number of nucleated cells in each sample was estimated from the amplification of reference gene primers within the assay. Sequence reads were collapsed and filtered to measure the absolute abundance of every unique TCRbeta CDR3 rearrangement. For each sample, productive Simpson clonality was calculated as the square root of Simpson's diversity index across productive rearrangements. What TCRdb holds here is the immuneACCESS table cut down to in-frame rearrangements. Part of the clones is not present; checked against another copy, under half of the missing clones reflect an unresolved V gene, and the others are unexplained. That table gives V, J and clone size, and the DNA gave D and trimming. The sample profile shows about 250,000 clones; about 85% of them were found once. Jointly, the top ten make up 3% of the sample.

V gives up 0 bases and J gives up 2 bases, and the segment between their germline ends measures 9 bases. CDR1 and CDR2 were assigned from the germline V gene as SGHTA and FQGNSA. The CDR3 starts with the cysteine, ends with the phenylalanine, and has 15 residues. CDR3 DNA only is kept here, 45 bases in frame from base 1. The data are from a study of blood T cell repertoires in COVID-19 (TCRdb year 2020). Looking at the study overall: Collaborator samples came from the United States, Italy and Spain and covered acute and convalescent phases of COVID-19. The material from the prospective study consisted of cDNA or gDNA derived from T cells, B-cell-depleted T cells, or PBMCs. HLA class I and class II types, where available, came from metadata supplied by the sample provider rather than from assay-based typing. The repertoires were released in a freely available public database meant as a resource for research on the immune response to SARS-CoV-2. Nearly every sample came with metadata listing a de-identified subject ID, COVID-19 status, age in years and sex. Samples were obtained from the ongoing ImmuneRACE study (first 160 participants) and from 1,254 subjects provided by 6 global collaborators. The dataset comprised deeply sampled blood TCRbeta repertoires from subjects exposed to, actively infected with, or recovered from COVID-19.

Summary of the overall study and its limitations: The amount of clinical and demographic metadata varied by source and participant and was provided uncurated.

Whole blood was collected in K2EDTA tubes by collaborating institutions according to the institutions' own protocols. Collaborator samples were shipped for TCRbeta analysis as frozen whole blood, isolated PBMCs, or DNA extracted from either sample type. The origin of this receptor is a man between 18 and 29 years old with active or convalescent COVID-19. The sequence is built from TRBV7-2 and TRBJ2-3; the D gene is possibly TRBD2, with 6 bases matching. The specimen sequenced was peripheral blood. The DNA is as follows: TGTGCCAGCAGCTTAGCAGCGGGCGCCACAGATACGCAGTATTTT. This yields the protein CASSLAAGATDTQYF.